The rows below give T cell receptor beta chains drawn from one sample of a study of shared clonotypes between healthy human individuals. Produced via immunoSEQ multiplex PCR; TCRdb's table is partial and in-frame only. The table shows approximately 340,000 clones, with 74% occurring only once. Source material: memory CD4+ T cells sorted from blood. The receptors stem from a man under 40 in good health. CDR3s leave out the opening cysteine and the closing phenylalanine or tryptophan. Fields, in order: J gene, CDR3 length, V gene, CDR3 protein.

TRBJ1-4 | 13 | TRBV28 | ASSLLDRKNEKLF
TRBJ1-5 | 10 | TRBV15 | ATSEGDQPQH
TRBJ2-7 | 12 | TRBV9 | ASSALDTSGRLY
TRBJ2-6 | 14 | TRBV25-1 | ASSGWGWVGANVLT
TRBJ2-7 | 14 | TRBV2 | ASSESQAGGGYEQY
TRBJ1-1 | 10 | TRBV19 | ASDPGDTEAF
TRBJ1-5 | 12 | TRBV4-1 | ASSWDEGNQPQH
TRBJ2-3 | 12 | TRBV19 | ASSIRADTDTQY
TRBJ2-3 | 14 | TRBV4-3 | ASSQEGKSGLDTQY
TRBJ2-7 | 14 | TRBV4-3 | ASSQVAGGNQNEQY
TRBJ1-4 | 12 | TRBV19 | ATRDRGTNEELF
TRBJ1-1 | 12 | TRBV19 | ASSISAGTTEAF
TRBJ1-5 | 12 | TRBV19 | ASSPSTGKQPQH
TRBJ2-2 | 14 | TRBV19 | ASSPLAGGPSGELF
TRBJ1-5 | 10 | TRBV6-5 | ASRGGDQPQH
TRBJ2-2 | 14 | TRBV2 | ASSGYRASVTGELF
TRBJ2-1 | 11 | TRBV6-4 | ASSEEDRNEQF
TRBJ2-3 | 13 | TRBV5-1 | ASSPTGTSTDTQY
TRBJ2-5 | 13 | TRBV11-2 | ASSLYAAIQETQY
TRBJ2-1 | 13 | TRBV28 | ASGFPQETYHEQF
TRBJ1-1 | 12 | TRBV10-3 | AISEGGARTEAF
TRBJ2-7 | 12 | TRBV7-6 | ASGQTSGSGEQY
TRBJ2-5 | 12 | TRBV6-1 | ASSESTGQETQY
TRBJ2-1 | 14 | TRBV5-1 | ASSFPKDRAAYEQF
TRBJ1-3 | 14 | TRBV11-2 | ASSLTPGTFGNTIY
TRBJ1-1 | 12 | TRBV10-3 | AIGEEGEDTEAF
TRBJ1-1 | 13 | TRBV14 | ASSQPTGEYTEAF
TRBJ1-6 | 12 | TRBV7-9 | ASRRNREGSPLH
TRBJ1-2 | 13 | TRBV15 | ATSRGQARSYGYT
TRBJ2-3 | 13 | TRBV28 | ASSVRDSRTDTQY
TRBJ2-7 | 16 | TRBV15 | ATSRGRSGRALSYEQY
TRBJ2-5 | 13 | TRBV5-4 | ASSPAGQGSETQY
TRBJ1-1 | 13 | TRBV27 | ASSLWAGVGSEAF
TRBJ1-2 | 11 | TRBV2 | ASTRDSNYGYT
TRBJ2-4 | 12 | TRBV29-1 | SVVKGGTRNIQY
TRBJ2-5 | 14 | TRBV11-2 | ASSHPGTGTQETQY
TRBJ1-1 | 11 | TRBV19 | ASGVKWTAEAF
TRBJ2-1 | 16 | TRBV5-8 | ASSFYRTSESPYNEQF
TRBJ2-3 | 17 | TRBV5-1 | ASSLLRSGRTSSTDTQY
TRBJ1-5 | 13 | TRBV2 | ASTDMGAGNQPQH
TRBJ2-3 | 13 | TRBV2 | ASRSSGWPTDTQY
TRBJ1-3 | 13 | TRBV19 | ASSHRSHSGNTIY
TRBJ2-7 | 12 | TRBV5-1 | ASSTLTDTYEQY
TRBJ1-2 | 9 | TRBV6-1 | ASSEAGGYT
TRBJ2-2 | 13 | TRBV7-9 | ASTIGTGLTGELF
TRBJ1-1 | 12 | TRBV4-3 | ASSRGQGSVEAF
TRBJ1-2 | 12 | TRBV4-1 | ASSLQTETYGYT
TRBJ1-5 | 13 | TRBV7-8 | ASSTRDRANQPQH
TRBJ2-7 | 13 | TRBV5-6 | ASSLLEGFAYEQY
TRBJ2-1 | 12 | TRBV4-1 | ASSQPLLNNEQF
TRBJ2-7 | 12 | TRBV29-1 | SVGPKVGSYEQY
TRBJ2-7 | 11 | TRBV2 | ASSSSGEYEQY
TRBJ2-3 | 12 | TRBV11-3 | ASSLGGDTDTQY
TRBJ1-5 | 11 | TRBV2 | ASSVYSNQPQH
TRBJ1-5 | 12 | TRBV5-6 | ASSPAGVNQPQH
TRBJ1-5 | 13 | TRBV10-3 | AISESIMQYQPQH
TRBJ1-1 | 9 | TRBV30 | AWSRTTEAF
TRBJ2-1 | 12 | TRBV10-1 | ASSEPGAHNEQF
TRBJ2-1 | 14 | TRBV27 | ASRRSSGSSYNEQF
TRBJ2-5 | 14 | TRBV7-2 | ASSLTSGSYQETQY